This T cell receptor beta chain was obtained from a study of OX40 agonist ivuxolimab in advanced cancers. Data came from immunoSEQ multiplex PCR; TCRdb stores just in-frame clones and leaves some out. This table has 30,000 to 40,000 clones, approximately 80% appearing once. Germline trimming cut 4 bases from V and 2 bases from J; bases unmatched to any gene: 8. The CDR3 has 15 amino acids. The germline V gene encodes CDR1 SGHDT and CDR2 YYEEEE. The TCR comes from an adult with an advanced solid tumor such as melanoma, head and neck, liver or kidney cancer. Sequencing used CD4+ or CD8+ T cells sorted from blood, obtained in a trial of the OX40 agonist ivuxolimab. This chain links TRBV5-6 with TRBJ2-5; TRBD1 matches 7 bases. The CDR3 DNA sequence: TGTGCCAGCAGCCCGGGCTGGGGACAGCAAGAGACCCAGTACTTC. Amino acids: CASSPGWGQQETQYF.